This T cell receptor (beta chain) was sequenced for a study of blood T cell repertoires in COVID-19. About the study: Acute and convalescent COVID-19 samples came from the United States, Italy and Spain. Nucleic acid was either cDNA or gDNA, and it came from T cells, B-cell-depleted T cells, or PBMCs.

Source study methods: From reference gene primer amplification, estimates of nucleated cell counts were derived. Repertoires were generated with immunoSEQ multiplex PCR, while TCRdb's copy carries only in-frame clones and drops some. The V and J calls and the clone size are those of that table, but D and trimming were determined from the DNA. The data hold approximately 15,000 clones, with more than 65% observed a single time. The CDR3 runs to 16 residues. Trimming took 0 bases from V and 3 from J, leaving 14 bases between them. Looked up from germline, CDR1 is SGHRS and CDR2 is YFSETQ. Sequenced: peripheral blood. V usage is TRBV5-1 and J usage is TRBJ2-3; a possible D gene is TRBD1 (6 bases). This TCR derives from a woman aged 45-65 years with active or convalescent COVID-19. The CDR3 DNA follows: TGCGCCAGCAGCTTGGCCGGACAGAGATATACAGATACGCAGTATTTT. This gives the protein CASSLAGQRYTDTQYF.